This T cell receptor (beta chain) was retrieved from a study of blood T cell repertoires in COVID-19. Overall study context: Material from acute and convalescent COVID-19 was sourced from the United States, Italy and Spain.

Libraries were prepared by immunoSEQ multiplex PCR; TCRdb keeps only in-frame clonotypes and omits some of them. The sample holds about 63,000 clones, about 80% seen once. The material sequenced was peripheral blood. This clonotype originated in a human donor in a cohort sampled during active COVID-19.

This CDR3 reads CASSPTGGSYEQYF. The CDR3 DNA reads as TGCGCCAGCAGTCCGACAGGTGGCTCCTACGAGCAGTACTTC. The J gene is TRBJ2-7, the V gene TRBV5-1; D perhaps matches TRBD1 (6 bases). Between the trimmed V and J ends, which lost 5 bases and 0 bases, there was a span of 12 bases. The CDR3 totals 14 residues. CDR1 and CDR2 (germline): SGHRS, YFSETQ. Looking up the rest from reference TRBV5-1 and TRBJ2-7 gives the full variable domain: KAGVTQTPRYLIKTRGQQVTLSCSPISGHRSVSWYQQTPGQGLQFLFEYFSETQRNKGNFPGRFSGRQFSNSRSEMNVSTLELGDSALYLCASSPTGGSYEQYFGPGTRLTVT.